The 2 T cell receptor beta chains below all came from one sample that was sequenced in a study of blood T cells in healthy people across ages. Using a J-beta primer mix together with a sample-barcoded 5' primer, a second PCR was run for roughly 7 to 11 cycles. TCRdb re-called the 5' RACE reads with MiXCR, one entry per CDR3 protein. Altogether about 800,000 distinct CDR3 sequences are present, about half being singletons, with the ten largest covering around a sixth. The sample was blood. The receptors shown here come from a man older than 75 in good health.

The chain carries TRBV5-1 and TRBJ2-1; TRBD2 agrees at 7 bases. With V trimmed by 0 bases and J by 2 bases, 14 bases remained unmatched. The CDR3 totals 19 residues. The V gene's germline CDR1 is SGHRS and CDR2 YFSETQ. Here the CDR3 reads CASSLVPREKTTPYNEQFF. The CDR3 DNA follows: TGCGCCAGCAGCTTGGTACCGCGGGAGAAAACAACCCCCTACAATGAGCAGTTCTTC.

CDR3 nucleotide sequence: TGTGCCAGCAGCGTAGGAGCGGGAGGATCAGATACGCAGTATTTT. It codes for CASSVGAGGSDTQYF. The chain combines TRBV9 with TRBJ2-3; 9 nucleotides align to TRBD2. Germline loops: CDR1 SGDLS, CDR2 YYNGEE. The CDR3 contains 15 residues. The junction had 3 bases not matched to a gene; V was cut back by 0 bases and J by 4 bases.